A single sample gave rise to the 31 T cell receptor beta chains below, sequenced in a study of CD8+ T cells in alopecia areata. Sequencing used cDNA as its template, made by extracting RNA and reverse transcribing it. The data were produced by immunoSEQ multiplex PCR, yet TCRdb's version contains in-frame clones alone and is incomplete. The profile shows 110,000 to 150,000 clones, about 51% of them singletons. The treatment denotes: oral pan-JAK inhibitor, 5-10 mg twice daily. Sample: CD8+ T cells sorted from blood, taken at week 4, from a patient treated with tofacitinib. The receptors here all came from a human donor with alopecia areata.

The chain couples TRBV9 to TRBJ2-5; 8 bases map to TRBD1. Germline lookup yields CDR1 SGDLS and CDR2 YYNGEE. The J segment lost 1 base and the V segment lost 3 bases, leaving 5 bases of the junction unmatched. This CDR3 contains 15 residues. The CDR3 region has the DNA TGTGCCAGCAGCGCAAACAGGGGGTCCCAAGAGACCCAGTACTTC. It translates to CASSANRGSQETQYF.

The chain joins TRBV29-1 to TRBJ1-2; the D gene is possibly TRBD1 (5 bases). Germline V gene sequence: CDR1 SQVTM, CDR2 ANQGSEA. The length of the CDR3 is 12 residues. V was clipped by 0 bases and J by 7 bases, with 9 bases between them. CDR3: CSVEEVGGGYTF. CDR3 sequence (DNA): TGCAGCGTTGAAGAGGTGGGGGGTGGCTACACCTTC.

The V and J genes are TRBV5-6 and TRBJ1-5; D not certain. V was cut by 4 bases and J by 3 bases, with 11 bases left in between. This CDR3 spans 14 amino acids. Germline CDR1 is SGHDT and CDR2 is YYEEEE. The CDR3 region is CASSLGEDNQPQHF. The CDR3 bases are TGTGCCAGCAGCCTAGGAGAGGACAATCAGCCCCAGCATTTT.

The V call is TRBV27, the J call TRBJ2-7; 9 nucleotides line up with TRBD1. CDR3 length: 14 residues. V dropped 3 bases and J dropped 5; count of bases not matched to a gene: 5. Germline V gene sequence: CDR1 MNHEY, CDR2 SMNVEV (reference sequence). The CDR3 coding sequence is TGTGCCAGCAGTTTGGGGACAGGGAGTCACGAGCAGTACTTC. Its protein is CASSLGTGSHEQYF.

The CDR3 nucleotides read TGCGCCAGCAGCTTGGACGTGGGCCTGAACACTGAAGCTTTCTTT. Its translation: CASSLDVGLNTEAFF. The chain joins TRBV5-1 to TRBJ1-1; no clear D gene. With 0 bases removed from V and 0 bases from J, the gap between germline ends came to 9 bases. CDR1 and CDR2 (germline): SGHRS, YFSETQ. This CDR3 spans 15 amino acids.

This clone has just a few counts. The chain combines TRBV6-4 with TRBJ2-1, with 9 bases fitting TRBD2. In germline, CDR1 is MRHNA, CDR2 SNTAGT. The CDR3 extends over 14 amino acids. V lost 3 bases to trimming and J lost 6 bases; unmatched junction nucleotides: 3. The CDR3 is CASSETSGPNEQFF. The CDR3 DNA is TGTGCCAGCAGTGAAACTAGCGGGCCCAATGAGCAGTTCTTC.

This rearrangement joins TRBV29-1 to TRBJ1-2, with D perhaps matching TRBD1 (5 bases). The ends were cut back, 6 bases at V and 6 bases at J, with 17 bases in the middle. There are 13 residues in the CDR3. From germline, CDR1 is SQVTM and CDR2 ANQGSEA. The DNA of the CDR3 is TGCAGCGTGCGCTCCTCAGGGATCCATGGCTACACCTTC. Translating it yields CSVRSSGIHGYTF.

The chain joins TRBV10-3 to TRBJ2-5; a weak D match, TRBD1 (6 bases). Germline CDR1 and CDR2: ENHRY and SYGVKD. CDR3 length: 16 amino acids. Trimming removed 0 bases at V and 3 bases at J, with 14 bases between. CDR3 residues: CAISESQQGPKETQYF. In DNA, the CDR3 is TGTGCCATCAGTGAGTCTCAACAGGGCCCCAAAGAGACCCAGTACTTC.

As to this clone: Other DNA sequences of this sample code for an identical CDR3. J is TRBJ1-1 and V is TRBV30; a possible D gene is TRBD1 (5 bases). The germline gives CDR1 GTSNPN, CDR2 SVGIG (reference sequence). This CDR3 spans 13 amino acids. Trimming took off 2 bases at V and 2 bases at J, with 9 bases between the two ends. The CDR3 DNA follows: TGTGCCTGGAGTCTCCAGGGAAACACTGAAGCTTTCTTT. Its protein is CAWSLQGNTEAFF. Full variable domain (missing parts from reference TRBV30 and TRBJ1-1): SQTIHQWPATLVQPVGSPLSLECTVEGTSNPNLYWYRQAAGRGLQLLFYSVGIGQISSEVPQNLSASRPQDRQFILSSKKLLLSDSGFYLCAWSLQGNTEAFFGQGTRLTVV.

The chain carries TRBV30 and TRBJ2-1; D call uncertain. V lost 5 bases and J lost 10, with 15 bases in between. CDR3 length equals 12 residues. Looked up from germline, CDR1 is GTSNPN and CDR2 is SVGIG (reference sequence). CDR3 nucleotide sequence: TGTGCCTGGGGGGTCGATTGGTACGAGCAGTTCTTC. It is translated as CAWGVDWYEQFF.

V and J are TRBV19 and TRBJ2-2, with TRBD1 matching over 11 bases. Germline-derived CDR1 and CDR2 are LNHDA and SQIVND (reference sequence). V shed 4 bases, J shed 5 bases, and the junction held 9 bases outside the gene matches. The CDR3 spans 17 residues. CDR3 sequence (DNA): TGTGCCAGTAGTAGGGACAGGGGGTCCTCTCGGACCGGGGAGCTGTTTTTT. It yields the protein CASSRDRGSSRTGELFF. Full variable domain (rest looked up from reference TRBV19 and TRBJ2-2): DGGITQSPKYLFRKEGQNVTLSCEQNLNHDAMYWYRQDPGQGLRLIYYSQIVNDFQKGDIAEGYSVSREKKESFPLTVTSAQKNPTAFYLCASSRDRGSSRTGELFFGEGSRLTVL.

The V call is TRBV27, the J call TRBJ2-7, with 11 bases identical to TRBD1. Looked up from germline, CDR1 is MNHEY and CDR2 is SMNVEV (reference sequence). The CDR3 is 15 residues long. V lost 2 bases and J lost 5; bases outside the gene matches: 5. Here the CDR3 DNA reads TGTGCCAGCAGTTTAACTGGACAGGGGGCTAACGAGCAGTACTTC. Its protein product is CASSLTGQGANEQYF.

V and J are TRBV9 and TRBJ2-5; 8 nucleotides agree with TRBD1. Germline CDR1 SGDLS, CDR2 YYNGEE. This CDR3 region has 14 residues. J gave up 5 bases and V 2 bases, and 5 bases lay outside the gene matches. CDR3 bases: TGTGCCAGCAGCGTGACAGGGGCAGGGGAGACCCAGTACTTC. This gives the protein CASSVTGAGETQYF.

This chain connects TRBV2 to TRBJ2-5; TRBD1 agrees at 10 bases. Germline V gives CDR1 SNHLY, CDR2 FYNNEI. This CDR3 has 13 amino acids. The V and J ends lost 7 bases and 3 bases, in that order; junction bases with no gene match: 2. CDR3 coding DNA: TGTGCCAGCATAGGGACAGGGGAAGAGACCCAGTACTTC. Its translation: CASIGTGEETQYF.

CDR3 sequence: CASSYSGVRYF. The CDR3 DNA sequence: TGTGCCAGCAGTTACTCCGGGGTACGGTATTTT. V gene TRBV6-5 combines with J gene TRBJ2-3, with D perhaps matching TRBD2 (5 bases). CDR1 is MNHEY, CDR2 SVGAGI, per germline. The CDR3 is made up of 11 amino acids. Trimming removed 0 bases from V and 14 bases from J, with 9 bases in between.

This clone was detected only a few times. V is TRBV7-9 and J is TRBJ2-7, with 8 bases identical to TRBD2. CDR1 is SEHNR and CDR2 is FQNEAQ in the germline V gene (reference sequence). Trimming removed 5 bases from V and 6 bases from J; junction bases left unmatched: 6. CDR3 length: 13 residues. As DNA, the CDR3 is TGTGCCAGCAGCCCCGGGACTAGAGGCGAGCAGTACTTC. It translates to CASSPGTRGEQYF.

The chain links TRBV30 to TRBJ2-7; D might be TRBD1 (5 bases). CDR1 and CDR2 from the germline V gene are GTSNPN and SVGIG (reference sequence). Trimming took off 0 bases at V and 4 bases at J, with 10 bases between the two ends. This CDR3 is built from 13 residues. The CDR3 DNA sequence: TGTGCCTGGAGTGTTGACAGAGCATACGAGCAGTACTTC. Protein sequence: CAWSVDRAYEQYF.

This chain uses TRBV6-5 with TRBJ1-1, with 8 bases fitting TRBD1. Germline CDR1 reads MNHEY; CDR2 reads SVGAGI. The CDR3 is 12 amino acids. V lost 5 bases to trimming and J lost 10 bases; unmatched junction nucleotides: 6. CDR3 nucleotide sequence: TGTGCCAGCAGTACACAGGGGGATAGAGCTTTCTTT. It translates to CASSTQGDRAFF.

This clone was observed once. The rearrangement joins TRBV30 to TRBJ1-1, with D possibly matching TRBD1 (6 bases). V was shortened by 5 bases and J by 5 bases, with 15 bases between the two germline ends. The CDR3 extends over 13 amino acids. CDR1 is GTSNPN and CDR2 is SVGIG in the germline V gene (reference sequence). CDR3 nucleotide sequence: TGTGCCTGGGAGTGGGGGCGCGGAACTGAAGCTTTCTTT. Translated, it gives CAWEWGRGTEAFF.

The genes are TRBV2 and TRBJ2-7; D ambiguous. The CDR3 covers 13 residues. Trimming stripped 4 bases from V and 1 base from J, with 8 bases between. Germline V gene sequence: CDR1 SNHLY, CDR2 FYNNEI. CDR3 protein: CASSGTASYEQYF. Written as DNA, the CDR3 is TGTGCCAGCAGTGGTACGGCTTCCTACGAGCAGTACTTC.

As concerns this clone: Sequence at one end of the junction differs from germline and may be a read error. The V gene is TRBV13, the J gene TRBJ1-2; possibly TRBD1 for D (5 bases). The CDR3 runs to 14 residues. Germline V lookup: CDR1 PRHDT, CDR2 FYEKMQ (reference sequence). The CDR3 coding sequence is TGTGCCAGCAGCCTAGGCAGGGTGGGCTATGGCTACACCTTC. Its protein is CASSLGRVGYGYTF. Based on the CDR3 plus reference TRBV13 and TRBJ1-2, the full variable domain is AAGVIQSPRHLIKEKRETATLKCYPIPRHDTVYWYQQGPGQDPQFLISFYEKMQSDKGSIPDRFSAQQFSDYHSELNMSSLELGDSALYFCASSLGRVGYGYTFGSGTRLTVV.

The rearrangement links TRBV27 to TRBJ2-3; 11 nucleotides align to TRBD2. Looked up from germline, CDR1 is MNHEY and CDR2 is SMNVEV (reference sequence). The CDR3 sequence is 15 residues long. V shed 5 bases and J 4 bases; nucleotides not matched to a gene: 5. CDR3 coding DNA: TGTGCCAGCAGTAATAGCGGGGGGGCCCCAGATACGCAGTATTTT. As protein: CASSNSGGAPDTQYF.

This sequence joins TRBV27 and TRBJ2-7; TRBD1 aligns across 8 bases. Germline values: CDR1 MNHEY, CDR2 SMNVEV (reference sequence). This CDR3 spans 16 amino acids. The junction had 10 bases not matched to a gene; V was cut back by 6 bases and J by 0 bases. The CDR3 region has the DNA TGTGCCAGCAGACCTATCGGACAGGGTAGCTCCTACGAGCAGTACTTC. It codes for CASRPIGQGSSYEQYF.

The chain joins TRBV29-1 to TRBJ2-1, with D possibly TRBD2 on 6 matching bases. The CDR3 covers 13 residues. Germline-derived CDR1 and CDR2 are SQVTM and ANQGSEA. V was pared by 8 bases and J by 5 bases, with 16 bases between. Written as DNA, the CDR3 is TGCAGCCTCCCCGCGGGGTCTCACAATGAGCAGTTCTTC. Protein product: CSLPAGSHNEQFF.

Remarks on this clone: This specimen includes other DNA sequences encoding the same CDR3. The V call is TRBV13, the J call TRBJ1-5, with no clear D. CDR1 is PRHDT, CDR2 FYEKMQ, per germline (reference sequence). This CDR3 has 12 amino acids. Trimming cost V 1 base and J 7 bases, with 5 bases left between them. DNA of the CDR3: TGTGCCAGCAGCTTAGAGGGACAGCCCCAGCATTTT. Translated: CASSLEGQPQHF.

The CDR3 sequence: CASGPAPLNRLQAQETQYF. The DNA for the CDR3 is TGTGCTAGTGGTCCCGCCCCCCTGAACAGGTTACAAGCGCAAGAGACCCAGTACTTC. The rearrangement links TRBV12-5 to TRBJ2-5, with a tentative D call TRBD1 (5 bases). V was clipped by 5 bases and J by 2 bases, with 27 bases between them. Germline assignment: CDR1 LGHNT and CDR2 FRNRAP. The CDR3 has 19 residues.

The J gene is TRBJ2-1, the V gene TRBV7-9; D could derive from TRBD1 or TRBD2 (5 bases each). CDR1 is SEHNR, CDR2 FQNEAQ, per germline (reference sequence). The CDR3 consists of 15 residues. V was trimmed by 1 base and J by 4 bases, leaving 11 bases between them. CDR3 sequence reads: CASSLGGYWYNEQFF. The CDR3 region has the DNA TGTGCCAGCAGCTTAGGGGGGTACTGGTACAATGAGCAGTTCTTC.

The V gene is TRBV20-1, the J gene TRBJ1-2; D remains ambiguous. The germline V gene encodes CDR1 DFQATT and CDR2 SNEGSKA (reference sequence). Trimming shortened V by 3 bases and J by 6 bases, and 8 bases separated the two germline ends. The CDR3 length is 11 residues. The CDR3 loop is CSASGIDGYTF. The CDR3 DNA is TGCAGTGCTAGTGGAATCGATGGCTACACCTTC.

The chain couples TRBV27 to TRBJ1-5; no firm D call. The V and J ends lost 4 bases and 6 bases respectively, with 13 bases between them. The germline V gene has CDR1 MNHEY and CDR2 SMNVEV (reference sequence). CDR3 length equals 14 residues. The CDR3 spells CASSSDSSLQPQHF. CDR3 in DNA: TGTGCCAGCAGTTCCGATTCTAGTCTTCAGCCCCAGCATTTT.

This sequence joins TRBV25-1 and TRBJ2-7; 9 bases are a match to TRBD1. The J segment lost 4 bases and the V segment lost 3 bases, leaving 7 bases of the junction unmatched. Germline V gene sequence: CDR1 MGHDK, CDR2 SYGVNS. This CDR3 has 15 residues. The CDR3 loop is CASSDPGTGQYEQYF. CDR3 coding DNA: TGTGCCAGCAGTGATCCCGGGACAGGGCAGTACGAGCAGTACTTC.

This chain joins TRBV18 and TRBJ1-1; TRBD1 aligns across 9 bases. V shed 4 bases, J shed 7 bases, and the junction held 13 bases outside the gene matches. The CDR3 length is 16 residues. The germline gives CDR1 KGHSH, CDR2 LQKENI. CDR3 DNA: TGTGCCAGCTCACTCCCGGTTGGACAGGGGCTGAATGAAGCTTTCTTT. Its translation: CASSLPVGQGLNEAFF.